A selection of T cell receptor beta chains follows, all from one sample in a study of T-cell memory formation after mild COVID-19. TCRdb re-called the 5' RACE reads with MiXCR, one entry per CDR3 protein. This table has around 180,000 distinct CDR3 sequences, around a sixth appearing once. The source material was PBMCs or a T cell subset sorted from them (not recorded which). Every receptor here comes from a man in his late teens or twenties who had mild COVID-19 (a few samples of this study predate the infection). Cell type and time point are not known. Each CDR3 is given without its conserved first and last residue.

j_call: TRBJ2-3; cdr3_length: 15; v_call: TRBV5-1; cdr3_aa: ASSSLLAGGLADTQY
j_call: TRBJ1-2; cdr3_length: 12; v_call: TRBV5-1; cdr3_aa: ASSLDRVNYGYT
j_call: TRBJ2-6; cdr3_length: 13; v_call: TRBV28; cdr3_aa: ASNPWSSGANVLT
j_call: TRBJ1-2; cdr3_length: 10; v_call: TRBV28; cdr3_aa: ASRGTPYGYT
j_call: TRBJ1-3; cdr3_length: 11; v_call: TRBV2; cdr3_aa: ASGPTLGNTIY
j_call: TRBJ2-7; cdr3_length: 11; v_call: TRBV7-2; cdr3_aa: ASSFYGYYEQY
j_call: TRBJ2-3; cdr3_length: 15; v_call: TRBV7-2; cdr3_aa: ASSLVGGRIYTDTQY
j_call: TRBJ2-3; cdr3_length: 13; v_call: TRBV18; cdr3_aa: ASSDRDRGTDTQY
j_call: TRBJ2-3; cdr3_length: 13; v_call: TRBV24-1; cdr3_aa: ATSRALDSTDTQY
j_call: TRBJ2-4; cdr3_length: 11; v_call: TRBV7-3; cdr3_aa: ASSALAGNIQY
j_call: TRBJ1-3; cdr3_length: 10; v_call: TRBV2; cdr3_aa: ASRDRDSTIY
j_call: TRBJ2-7; cdr3_length: 10; v_call: TRBV6-1; cdr3_aa: ASSAQGNEQY
j_call: TRBJ1-2; cdr3_length: 10; v_call: TRBV7-2; cdr3_aa: ASTLWAGGYT
j_call: TRBJ1-3; cdr3_length: 11; v_call: TRBV12-3/TRBV12-4; cdr3_aa: AQDSNSGNTIY
j_call: TRBJ1-5; cdr3_length: 11; v_call: TRBV20-1; cdr3_aa: SPRGDSNQPQH
j_call: TRBJ1-2; cdr3_length: 12; v_call: TRBV5-1; cdr3_aa: ASSVRQGSYGYT
j_call: TRBJ1-1; cdr3_length: 10; v_call: TRBV19; cdr3_aa: ASKSGNTEAF
j_call: TRBJ2-5; cdr3_length: 15; v_call: TRBV5-1; cdr3_aa: ASSLAGSGAGQETQY
j_call: TRBJ2-2; cdr3_length: 14; v_call: TRBV5-5; cdr3_aa: ASSSPGQGITGELF
j_call: TRBJ1-5; cdr3_length: 11; v_call: TRBV20-1; cdr3_aa: SAIRGRAQPQH
j_call: TRBJ2-7; cdr3_length: 15; v_call: TRBV6-5; cdr3_aa: ASSYSRASGSSYEQY
j_call: TRBJ2-2; cdr3_length: 14; v_call: TRBV7-2; cdr3_aa: ASSSPGLAGSGELF
j_call: TRBJ2-1; cdr3_length: 11; v_call: TRBV7-2; cdr3_aa: ASSLEAENEQF
j_call: TRBJ2-5; cdr3_length: 14; v_call: TRBV12-3/TRBV12-4; cdr3_aa: ASSLLGRGGQETQY
j_call: TRBJ2-1; cdr3_length: 14; v_call: TRBV21-1; cdr3_aa: ASSKGRSGTYNEQF
j_call: TRBJ1-3; cdr3_length: 14; v_call: TRBV7-9; cdr3_aa: ASSLGQPDSGNTIY
j_call: TRBJ1-2; cdr3_length: 13; v_call: TRBV7-2; cdr3_aa: ASSLGGAGGFGYT
j_call: TRBJ2-3; cdr3_length: 15; v_call: TRBV7-2; cdr3_aa: ASSKRTSGDRTDTQY
j_call: TRBJ1-6; cdr3_length: 10; v_call: TRBV12-3/TRBV12-4; cdr3_aa: ASSLAYSPLH